Presented here are 4 T cell receptor beta chains from one specimen sequenced in a study of T cells after yellow fever vaccination (dated by TCRdb to about 2019). Preparation of the library involved 5' RACE. The sample was run on an Illumina HiSeq 2500. TCRdb passed the public sequencing reads through fastp at Q25 and MiXCR, retaining productive beta sequences. All rows with the same CDR3 protein become a single entry with the most common DNA and genes. In this sample the table shows fewer than 350,000 distinct CDR3 sequences, 8.7% of which occur a single time. The leading ten clones occupy under 20% of the sample. The sample's treatment or condition label, in plain terms: live attenuated yellow fever vaccine strain. The sample consisted of PBMCs, taken on the day of the first yellow fever vaccination. Receptor source: a young man who received the YFV17D yellow fever vaccine.

The table lists this clonotype with many counts. Written as DNA, the CDR3 is TGCGCCAGCAGCTTGTTTTTCGGGAGCACAGATACGCAGTATTTT. Encoded protein: CASSLFFGSTDTQYF. The V gene is TRBV5-1, the J gene TRBJ2-3, with D hard to call. The CDR3 sequence is 15 residues long. Germline CDR1 SGHRS, CDR2 YFSETQ. Trimming removed 1 base from V and 0 bases from J, with 9 bases in between.

The sample holds a few counts of this clonotype. This rearrangement joins TRBV20-1 to TRBJ1-2; D is unresolved. The CDR3 is 13 residues long. Germline V gene data show CDR1 as DFQATT and CDR2 as SNEGSKA (reference sequence). V was shortened by 0 bases and J by 8 bases, with 13 bases between the two germline ends. The chain's CDR3 is CSAREINSQGYTF. The CDR3 DNA reads as TGCAGTGCTAGAGAAATAAACTCCCAGGGCTACACCTTC.

In regard to this clonotype: Given a much more abundant clone one base away, this may be a read error. The V gene is TRBV6-5, the J gene TRBJ1-3, with a possible D match to TRBD1 (6 bases). There are 18 residues in the CDR3. Germline V gene lookup returns CDR1 MNHEY and CDR2 SVGAGI. CDR3 amino acids: CASSSHLPTGFSVNTIYF. The CDR3 bases are TGTGCCAGCAGTTCTCACCTTCCGACAGGCTTCTCTGTAAACACCATATATTTT.

This clonotype was seen many times. The CDR3 loop is CASSSAGEIQYF. Here the CDR3 DNA reads TGTGCCAGCAGTTCCGCCGGAGAAATACAGTACTTC. The gene calls are TRBV28 and TRBJ2-5; D gene uncertain. The CDR3 sequence is 12 residues long. V was trimmed by 4 bases and J by 11 bases, leaving 14 bases between them. Germline CDR1 and CDR2: MDHEN and SYDVKM.